The next 25 T cell receptor beta chains were all read from a single sample in a study of blood T cell repertoires in COVID-19. The assay was immunoSEQ multiplex PCR, and TCRdb's table has in-frame clones only and misses some. Counted here are roughly 50,000 clones, approximately 91% occurring once; the ten biggest clones make up almost 4%. What was sequenced was peripheral blood. The receptor source for this set is a man in his fifties with acute or convalescent COVID-19.

The V gene is TRBV19, the J gene TRBJ2-2, with D possibly TRBD2 on 5 matching bases. This CDR3 has 16 amino acids. Trimming removed 3 bases from V and 0 bases from J, with 11 bases in between. From germline, CDR1 is LNHDA and CDR2 SQIVND (reference sequence). The CDR3: CASSILGASNTGELFF. The DNA for the CDR3 is TGTGCCAGTAGTATCTTGGGAGCCTCGAACACCGGGGAGCTGTTTTTT.

In this sample, this clone turned up once. The chain couples TRBV6-2 or TRBV6-3 to TRBJ1-1; 7 bases map to TRBD1. The CDR3 sequence is 13 residues long. Losses at the gene ends were 4 bases for V and 7 bases for J; bases not matched to a gene: 6. Germline lookup yields CDR1 MNHEY and CDR2 SVGEGT. CDR3 DNA sequence: TGTGCCAGCAGTTCCCTCAGACAGGGTGAAGCTTTCTTT. Translating gives CASSSLRQGEAFF.

Concerning this clone itself: A junction end diverges from the germline sequence, so it may reflect a read error. The genes are TRBV11-2 and TRBJ2-7; D is perhaps TRBD2 (5 bases). Germline values: CDR1 SGHAT, CDR2 FQNNGV. The CDR3 covers 11 residues. The CDR3, as DNA: TGTGCCAGCAGCTTGGGAGCGGAGCGTGCCTTC. This translates into CASSLGAERAF.

V is TRBV6-1 and J is TRBJ2-1; 7 positions match TRBD2. The CDR3 contains 17 residues. V gave up 1 base and J gave up 0 bases; unmatched junction bases: 6. Germline loops: CDR1 MNHNS, CDR2 SASEGT. CDR3 sequence reads: CASSEDSREYSYNEQFF. The CDR3 nucleotides read TGTGCCAGCAGTGAAGACTCGCGGGAGTACTCCTACAATGAGCAGTTCTTC.

V usage is TRBV10-3 and J usage is TRBJ1-2; D unclear. CDR3 length: 14 amino acids. V was pared by 2 bases and J by 6 bases, with 13 bases between. Germline loops: CDR1 ENHRY, CDR2 SYGVKD. CDR3 DNA sequence: TGTGCCATCAGTGAGGGAGTAATGCGGAATGGCTACACCTTC. It codes for CAISEGVMRNGYTF.

The chain recombines TRBV5-1 with TRBJ2-1; TRBD2 matches 8 bases. Trimming at V came to 3 bases and at J to 13 bases, leaving 9 bases not matched to a gene. In germline, CDR1 is SGHRS, CDR2 YFSETQ. The CDR3 extends over 13 amino acids. DNA for the CDR3: TGCGCCAGCAGCTCGGGACTAGTCTCGTTCCAGTTCTTC. This gives the protein CASSSGLVSFQFF.

This chain joins TRBV10-1 and TRBJ2-2; 9 nucleotides align to TRBD2. There are 17 residues in the CDR3. The germline gives CDR1 WNHNN, CDR2 SYGVQD (reference sequence). Trimming removed 3 bases from V and 5 bases from J; junction bases left unmatched: 10. CDR3 DNA: TGCGCCAGCAGTGACCGACTAGCGGAATCGGGAACCGGGGAGCTGTTTTTT. Amino acids: CASSDRLAESGTGELFF.

This clone was seen a single time. This chain links TRBV25-1 with TRBJ1-6; D is possibly TRBD1 (5 bases). Germline V gene sequence: CDR1 MGHDK, CDR2 SYGVNS. V lost 3 bases and J 0 bases, leaving 15 bases between the germline ends. There are 18 residues in the CDR3. CDR3 residues: CASSDPRGPSSYNSPLHF. For the CDR3, the DNA is TGTGCCAGCAGTGACCCAAGGGGTCCAAGCTCCTATAATTCACCCCTCCACTTT.

The chain uses TRBV2 and TRBJ2-3, with TRBD1 identical over 9 bases. V lost 6 bases, J lost 2 bases, and 9 bases stayed unmatched. The CDR3 spans 16 residues. From germline, CDR1 is SNHLY and CDR2 FYNNEI. CDR3: CASRAMTGGNTDTQYF. In DNA form, the CDR3 reads TGTGCCAGCAGGGCCATGACAGGGGGGAACACAGATACGCAGTATTTT.

This clone was recorded only once. V gene TRBV5-1 combines with J gene TRBJ2-1; TRBD2 aligns across 14 bases. This CDR3 is 15 amino acids long. CDR1 is SGHRS and CDR2 is YFSETQ in the germline V gene. V lost 7 bases to trimming and J lost 6 bases; unmatched junction nucleotides: 6. The CDR3 region is CASDLGTSGSNEQFF. CDR3 nucleotide sequence: TGCGCCAGCGATTTAGGGACTAGCGGGAGCAATGAGCAGTTCTTC.

This sequence joins TRBV19 and TRBJ2-2, with TRBD1 identical over 9 bases. The CDR3 runs 16 residues. V shed 7 bases and J 6 bases; nucleotides not matched to a gene: 12. From germline, CDR1 is LNHDA and CDR2 SQIVND (reference sequence). The CDR3 region is CASTPMGQGSPGELFF. DNA for the CDR3: TGTGCCAGTACCCCGATGGGACAGGGCAGCCCCGGGGAGCTGTTTTTT. Full variable domain (rest looked up from reference TRBV19 and TRBJ2-2): DGGITQSPKYLFRKEGQNVTLSCEQNLNHDAMYWYRQDPGQGLRLIYYSQIVNDFQKGDIAEGYSVSREKKESFPLTVTSAQKNPTAFYLCASTPMGQGSPGELFFGEGSRLTVL.

V usage is TRBV29-1 and J usage is TRBJ1-1; D remains ambiguous. The CDR3 has 14 amino acids. Per the germline V gene, CDR1 is SQVTM and CDR2 is ANQGSEA. The V and J ends lost 1 base and 0 bases respectively, with 9 bases between them. Written as DNA, the CDR3 is TGCAGCGTTGAAGGGTCAGGCATGAACACTGAAGCTTTCTTT. It translates to CSVEGSGMNTEAFF. Using reference TRBV29-1 and TRBJ1-1 for the parts outside the CDR3, the full variable domain is SAVISQKPSRDICQRGTSLTIQCQVDSQVTMMFWYRQQPGQSLTLIATANQGSEATYESGFVIDKFPISRPNLTFSTLTVSNMSPEDSSIYLCSVEGSGMNTEAFFGQGTRLTVV.

J is TRBJ2-7 and V is TRBV28, with D possibly TRBD1 on 5 matching bases. Germline V gene data show CDR1 as MDHEN and CDR2 as SYDVKM. The V end was cut by 10 bases, the J end by 4 bases, with 17 bases between. This CDR3 has 13 residues. The CDR3 DNA sequence: TGTGCCACGAATCCTCAGGGAATGTACGAGCAGTACTTC. Its translation: CATNPQGMYEQYF.

V usage is TRBV29-1 and J usage is TRBJ1-5, with D perhaps matching TRBD1 (6 bases). CDR1 is SQVTM and CDR2 is ANQGSEA in the germline V gene. The CDR3 runs 14 residues. The V end lost 4 bases, the J end lost 9 bases, and 19 bases lay between the germline ends. CDR3: CSVAGDTDSGPQHF. The CDR3 nucleotides are TGCAGCGTTGCAGGGGACACCGATTCAGGGCCCCAGCATTTT.

V is TRBV7-2 and J is TRBJ2-1, with 9 bases that match TRBD2. The junction had 11 bases not matched to a gene; V was cut back by 5 bases and J by 6 bases. Germline V lookup: CDR1 SGHTA, CDR2 FQGNSA. The CDR3 runs to 16 residues. The CDR3 DNA reads as TGTGCCAGCAGCAAGGGACTAGCTGACTTACGCAATGAGCAGTTCTTC. Amino acid sequence: CASSKGLADLRNEQFF.

The chain employs TRBV30 and TRBJ2-3; TRBD2 is a possible D gene (6 bases). The CDR3 contains 13 residues. CDR1 is GTSNPN, CDR2 SVGIG, per germline (reference sequence). Trimming removed 5 bases from V and 0 bases from J, with 9 bases in between. The CDR3 loop is CAWAGLSTDTQYF. For the CDR3, the DNA is TGTGCCTGGGCAGGACTAAGCACAGATACGCAGTATTTT.

The chain uses TRBV9 and TRBJ2-1; no clear D. This CDR3 is 13 amino acids long. V lost 0 bases and J lost 9, with 10 bases in between. CDR1 SGDLS and CDR2 YYNGEE come from the germline V gene. Here the CDR3 DNA reads TGTGCCAGCAGCGTAGAGGCCTGGAGTGAGCAGTTCTTC. Residues: CASSVEAWSEQFF.

The V call is TRBV4-3, the J call TRBJ1-1; a weak D match, TRBD1 (5 bases). The CDR3 sequence is 13 residues long. CDR1 and CDR2 from the germline V gene are LGHNA and YSLEER. V lost 5 bases and J lost 1, with 8 bases in between. In nucleotides, the CDR3 is TGCGCCAGCAGCGCGACAGAGAACACTGAAGCTTTCTTT. This codes for CASSATENTEAFF.

This chain connects TRBV9 to TRBJ2-5; D is uncertain. Between the trimmed V and J ends, which lost 0 bases and 5 bases, there was a span of 14 bases. Germline V lookup: CDR1 SGDLS, CDR2 YYNGEE. This CDR3 contains 15 residues. For the CDR3, the DNA is TGTGCCAGCAGCGTAGCTAATAGTAGATCGGAGACCCAGTACTTC. Translated: CASSVANSRSETQYF.

V gene TRBV5-5 combines with J gene TRBJ2-1; 8 nucleotides line up with TRBD2. The CDR3 loop spans 13 amino acids. With V trimmed by 1 base and J by 15 bases, 9 bases remained unmatched. Germline CDR1 reads SGHKS; CDR2 reads YYEKEE (reference sequence). The CDR3: CASSLMGRGGSFF. CDR3 sequence (DNA): TGTGCCAGCAGCTTGATGGGCCGGGGGGGTTCGTTCTTC. The full variable domain, rest sourced from reference TRBV5-5 and TRBJ2-1, is DAGVTQSPTHLIKTRGQQVTLRCSPISGHKSVSWYQQVLGQGPQFIFQYYEKEERGRGNFPDRFSARQFPNYSSELNVNALLLGDSALYLCASSLMGRGGSFFGPGTRLTVL.

CDR3 loop: CASSVGSAQETQYF. As DNA, the CDR3 is TGTGCCAGCAGCGTAGGTAGCGCACAAGAGACCCAGTACTTC. The gene calls are TRBV9 and TRBJ2-5; D may be TRBD2 (5 bases). CDR1 SGDLS and CDR2 YYNGEE come from the germline V gene. The CDR3 has 14 residues. Between the trimmed V and J ends, which lost 0 bases and 2 bases, there was a span of 8 bases.

The V and J genes are TRBV18 and TRBJ2-7; 13 bases line up with TRBD2. The CDR3 extends over 19 amino acids. The ends lost 3 bases at V and 2 bases at J; junction bases unmatched: 13. Germline CDR1 is KGHSH and CDR2 is LQKENI. The CDR3 nucleotides read TGTGCCAGCTCACCGACAGGGGTAACTAGCGGGAGGGAGACCTACGAGCAGTACTTC. It yields the protein CASSPTGVTSGRETYEQYF.

This clone was seen only a few times. The chain employs TRBV5-4 and TRBJ1-2, with 12 bases aligning to TRBD1. V shed 4 bases and J 4 bases; nucleotides not matched to a gene: 11. Germline values: CDR1 SGHNT, CDR2 YYREEE (reference sequence). The CDR3 extends over 17 amino acids. The CDR3 loop is CASSRPGTGGSIYGYTF. CDR3 coding DNA: TGTGCCAGCAGCAGACCCGGGACAGGGGGCTCGATCTATGGCTACACCTTC.

This clone was counted a single time. The chain links TRBV10-1 to TRBJ1-6; 8 bases are a match to TRBD1. The CDR3 runs to 13 residues. With 8 bases clipped from V and 10 bases from J, the junction kept 7 bases outside the gene matches. CDR1 WNHNN and CDR2 SYGVQD come from the germline V gene (reference sequence). CDR3 nucleotides: TGCGCCAGCCGGGGACAGGTCGAGTCACCCCTCCACTTT. Protein sequence: CASRGQVESPLHF.

The V call is TRBV19, the J call TRBJ2-2, with TRBD1 matching over 10 bases. Germline CDR1 reads LNHDA; CDR2 reads SQIVND (reference sequence). V shed 4 bases and J 3 bases; nucleotides not matched to a gene: 5. This CDR3 has 16 amino acids. The CDR3: CASSTTGTGDTGELFF. CDR3 nucleotide sequence: TGTGCCAGTAGTACCACCGGGACAGGGGACACCGGGGAGCTGTTTTTT.